These 11 T cell receptor beta chains came from one sample sequenced in a study of identical twins. TCRdb fed the 5' RACE reads into MiXCR, producing one record per CDR3 protein. The sample carries some 210,000 distinct CDR3 sequences, less than 20% recorded once. The same data also went into a second study, on T cells expressing NK-cell markers.

The sequencing sample was made of CD8+ T cells sorted from blood. The receptors come from a woman aged 18-30 years in good health.

This clonotype appeared once. The chain recombines TRBV11-2 with TRBJ2-5; 8 bases are a match to TRBD2. The CDR3 runs 16 residues. Trimming removed 5 bases from V and 7 bases from J; junction bases left unmatched: 15. Germline V gene sequence: CDR1 SGHAT, CDR2 FQNNGV. The CDR3 DNA is TGTGCCAGCAGCGCTTGGGCCGGGACTAGTCAGCGGACCCAGTACTTC. Its protein product is CASSAWAGTSQRTQYF.

The chain combines TRBV10-3 with TRBJ2-1, with a tentative D call TRBD1 (6 bases). CDR1 ENHRY and CDR2 SYGVKD come from the germline V gene. CDR3 length: 16 amino acids. V lost 0 bases, J lost 5 bases, and 14 bases lay in between. The CDR3 nucleotides are TGTGCCATCAGTGAGTCCAGACAGGATCCGGACAATGAGCAGTTCTTC. This codes for CAISESRQDPDNEQFF.

This chain uses TRBV2 with TRBJ2-5; 10 nucleotides agree with TRBD1. The CDR3 covers 15 residues. J was trimmed by 5 bases and V by 5 bases; bases with no gene match: 8. Germline CDR1 is SNHLY and CDR2 is FYNNEI. CDR3 amino acids: CASSLTGGVRETQYF. CDR3 in DNA: TGTGCCAGCAGTCTGACAGGGGGCGTGAGGGAGACCCAGTACTTC.

At least ten counts were recorded for this clonotype. The rearrangement joins TRBV7-8 to TRBJ2-3, with a tentative D call TRBD2 (7 bases). This CDR3 region has 13 residues. V lost 7 bases and J lost 6, with 14 bases in between. Germline CDR1 SGHVS, CDR2 FQNEAQ. For the CDR3, the DNA is TGTGCCAGCAACACCGGGGGGCCTGATACGCAGTATTTT. Encoded protein: CASNTGGPDTQYF.

V usage is TRBV12-3 or TRBV12-4 and J usage is TRBJ2-7; D may be TRBD1 (6 bases). V lost 6 bases, J lost 7 bases, and 22 bases lay in between. This CDR3 is built from 15 residues. CDR3 loop: CASSLGQRSRIEQYF. CDR3 nucleotide sequence: TGTGCCAGCAGCCTCGGACAGAGAAGTAGGATAGAGCAGTACTTC.

The chain uses TRBV20-1 and TRBJ2-7; D remains ambiguous. This CDR3 contains 12 residues. The germline V and J ends were trimmed by 6 bases and 0 bases, with 9 bases remaining between them. CDR1 is DFQATT, CDR2 SNEGSKA, per germline (reference sequence). The CDR3 DNA follows: TGCAGTGCAATCCACAGCTCCTACGAGCAGTACTTC. Translated: CSAIHSSYEQYF.

This clonotype occurred a few times. The genes are TRBV7-9 and TRBJ1-1; 9 bases map to TRBD1. The germline V gene has CDR1 SEHNR and CDR2 FQNEAQ (reference sequence). The CDR3 is made up of 16 amino acids. Losses at the gene ends were 1 base for V and 2 bases for J; bases not matched to a gene: 5. This CDR3 reads CASSLGGTGPNTEAFF. The CDR3 DNA reads TGTGCCAGCAGCTTAGGGGGGACAGGGCCAAACACTGAAGCTTTCTTT.

This clonotype was observed a handful of times. This sequence joins TRBV11-2 and TRBJ2-1; TRBD1 agrees at 8 bases. J gave up 6 bases and V 4 bases, and 5 bases lay outside the gene matches. The CDR3 sequence is 14 residues long. The germline V gene has CDR1 SGHAT and CDR2 FQNNGV. The CDR3 region has the DNA TGTGCCAGCAGCTATGGACAGGGCGGCAATGAGCAGTTCTTC. Translation: CASSYGQGGNEQFF.

This clonotype was detected ten times or more. DNA for the CDR3: TGTGCCACCAGCACTAGCGGGAGGGCCACAGATACGCAGTATTTT. Amino acids: CATSTSGRATDTQYF. This chain uses TRBV15 with TRBJ2-3; TRBD2 matches 12 bases. CDR1 is LNHNV and CDR2 is YYDKDF in the germline V gene (reference sequence). The CDR3 sequence is 15 residues long. V was clipped by 4 bases and J by 2 bases; unmatched bases: 1.

The sample holds many counts of this clonotype. V is TRBV20-1 and J is TRBJ1-1, with D perhaps matching TRBD1 (6 bases). From germline, CDR1 is DFQATT and CDR2 SNEGSKA (reference sequence). The V end lost 0 bases, the J end lost 10 bases, and 18 bases lay between the germline ends. The CDR3 spans 14 residues. The CDR3 bases are TGCAGTGCTAGAGATTCGGCAGGGGCTGGCGGAGCTTTCTTT. Protein: CSARDSAGAGGAFF.

This clonotype was counted at least ten times. The rearrangement uses TRBV12-3 or TRBV12-4 and TRBJ1-2; possibly TRBD1 for D (6 bases). Trimming left V 3 bases short and J 5 bases short, with 7 bases between. The CDR3 sequence is 12 residues long. The CDR3 here is CASSLGAYGYTF. The CDR3 DNA sequence: TGTGCCAGCAGTTTGGGGGCTTATGGCTACACCTTC.